The next 10 T cell receptor beta chains were all read from a single sample in a study of T-cell reconstitution after alpha-beta-depleted transplantation in children. Researchers prepared the TCRbeta library using unique molecular identifiers, the study reports. TCRdb recomputed calls from the PCR reads with MiXCR, one row per CDR3 protein. The sample yields approximately 230,000 distinct CDR3 sequences, 20% to 30% seen once. This specimen was PBMCs, mostly from graft donor cells, taken 360 days after TCRalphabeta/CD19-depleted stem cell transplant. The receptor source for this set is a female patient aged 2-10 years who had a stem cell transplant for congenital amegakaryocytic thrombocytopenia, so the T cells may come from the graft donor.

This clonotype was recorded many times. This rearrangement joins TRBV4-2 to TRBJ2-4; tentative D call: TRBD1 (6 bases). CDR1 LGHNA and CDR2 YNFKEQ come from the germline V gene. V was clipped by 1 base and J by 8 bases, with 9 bases between them. This CDR3 has 13 residues. The CDR3 protein is CASSQGDMDIQYF. CDR3 DNA sequence: TGTGCCAGCAGCCAAGGGGACATGGACATTCAGTACTTC.

The rearrangement joins TRBV5-1 to TRBJ1-1; maybe TRBD1 (5 bases). There are 13 residues in the CDR3. Germline lookup yields CDR1 SGHRS and CDR2 YFSETQ. The V end was cut by 5 bases, the J end by 1 base, with 9 bases between. CDR3: CASRRDGNTEAFF. The CDR3 coding sequence is TGCGCCAGCAGGCGGGACGGGAACACTGAAGCTTTCTTT.

This clonotype has more than one count but fewer than ten. This sequence joins TRBV12-3 or TRBV12-4 and TRBJ1-2; no definite D call. The CDR3 covers 12 residues. Trimming took 3 bases from V and 4 from J, leaving 6 bases between them. The CDR3 DNA reads as TGTGCCAGCAGTTTTTGGGCCTATGGCTACACCTTC. Protein: CASSFWAYGYTF.

This clonotype has only one observation. The chain's CDR3 is CASSSTPRNEQYF. As DNA, the CDR3 is TGTGCCAGCAGCTCGACCCCTAGAAACGAGCAGTACTTC. V and J are TRBV7-2 and TRBJ2-7; D is uncertain. Germline V gene data show CDR1 as SGHTA and CDR2 as FQGNSA. CDR3 length: 13 residues. V dropped 4 bases and J dropped 5 bases, with 12 bases sitting between them.

This clonotype was recorded a few times. The chain recombines TRBV20-1 with TRBJ2-1; no definite D call. Per the germline V gene, CDR1 is DFQATT and CDR2 is SNEGSKA (reference sequence). The CDR3 contains 14 residues. V was pared by 0 bases and J by 3 bases, with 9 bases between. The DNA of the CDR3 is TGCAGTGCTAGAGATGGGAACGGCTACAATGAGCAGTTCTTC. Translation gives CSARDGNGYNEQFF.

The rearrangement uses TRBV4-3 and TRBJ2-7, with D tentatively TRBD1 or TRBD2 (5 bases each). CDR1 and CDR2 from the germline V gene are LGHNA and YSLEER. V shed 0 bases and J shed 7 bases, with 19 bases lying between them. CDR3 length: 16 residues. The CDR3 here is CASSQDIEDQGGEQYF. The CDR3 DNA sequence: TGCGCCAGCAGCCAAGATATAGAGGACCAGGGCGGGGAGCAGTACTTC.

This clonotype was seen only a few times. The chain uses TRBV9 and TRBJ2-3; TRBD2 might be the D (5 bases). Germline CDR1 and CDR2: SGDLS and YYNGEE. V shed 0 bases and J shed 6 bases, with 14 bases lying between them. There are 15 residues in the CDR3. In nucleotides, the CDR3 is TGTGCCAGCAGCGTAGGGAGCGGTTCCGGCGATACGCAGTATTTT. Translated, it gives CASSVGSGSGDTQYF.

The V call is TRBV28, the J call TRBJ1-2; the D is unclear. Germline V gives CDR1 MDHEN, CDR2 SYDVKM. Trimming shortened V by 3 bases and J by 7 bases, and 12 bases separated the two germline ends. The CDR3 is 13 amino acids. CDR3 loop: CASSLPGSSGYTF. The CDR3 DNA sequence: TGTGCCAGCAGTTTGCCGGGGTCGAGTGGCTACACCTTC.

This chain links TRBV13 with TRBJ2-3; 7 bases map to TRBD2. The V and J ends lost 4 bases and 0 bases, in that order; junction bases with no gene match: 4. CDR3 length equals 15 residues. The germline V gene has CDR1 PRHDT and CDR2 FYEKMQ (reference sequence). The chain's CDR3 is CASSSSGTSTDTQYF. CDR3 in DNA: TGTGCCAGCAGCTCTAGCGGTACGAGCACAGATACGCAGTATTTT.

This clonotype appeared many times. The V gene is TRBV4-1, the J gene TRBJ2-2; the D gene is possibly TRBD1 (5 bases). The CDR3 is 18 amino acids. The germline V gene encodes CDR1 MGHRA and CDR2 YSYEKL. Trimming left V 0 bases short and J 0 bases short, with 14 bases between. The CDR3 spells CASSQEGSGQANTGELFF. DNA of the CDR3: TGCGCCAGCAGCCAAGAAGGTTCAGGGCAAGCGAACACCGGGGAGCTGTTTTTT.